A selection of T cell receptor beta chains follows, all from one sample in a study of blood T cell repertoires in COVID-19. TCRdb's copy holds only in-frame clones and misses some; the assay was immunoSEQ multiplex PCR. The profile shows 100,000 to 150,000 clones, 78% of them singletons. Source material: peripheral blood. The receptor set was obtained from a man in his 70s with acute or convalescent COVID-19. CDR3s include the opening cysteine and the closing phenylalanine or tryptophan. A D gene is named only where the DNA matches it firmly. The size entry is marked missing in some rows and otherwise reads once, few, many or a size class.

>-|TRBV6-5|16|TRBJ2-7|TRBD1
TGTGCCAGCAGTTACTCGTCCGACAGGGGGACCTACGAGCAGTACTTC
CASSYSSDRGTYEQYF
>-|TRBV19|13|TRBJ1-1|-
TGTGCCAGTAGTATTAACCGGGGCACTGAAGCTTTCTTT
CASSINRGTEAFF
>few|TRBV5-1|15|TRBJ2-7|TRBD2
TGCGCCAGCAGCCCCCTAGCGGGGGTAGCGGGTGAGCAGTACTTC
CASSPLAGVAGEQYF
>-|TRBV3-1/TRBV3-2|14|TRBJ2-1|-
TGTGCCAGCAGCCAAGGCCCCACTAGCAATGAGCAGTTCTTC
CASSQGPTSNEQFF
>-|TRBV10-3|14|TRBJ2-2|TRBD1
TGTGCCATCAGGGGACAGGGGGGCACCGGGGAGCTGTTTTTT
CAIRGQGGTGELFF
>-|TRBV29-1|11|TRBJ2-7|-
TGCAGCGTAGCAGCGAGCTACGAGCAGTACTTC
CSVAASYEQYF
>-|TRBV5-4|15|TRBJ1-2|TRBD1
TGTGCCAGCAGCCGGGGGGGACAGGGGGCCCAAGGCTACACCTTC
CASSRGGQGAQGYTF
>-|TRBV7-6|14|TRBJ1-1|-
TGTGCCAGCAGCTCCAGGGTTAGAGACACTGAAGCTTTCTTT
CASSSRVRDTEAFF
>-|TRBV2|15|TRBJ2-5|TRBD1
TGTGCCAGCAGTACCACAGGGGTATCGGGGGAGACCCAGTACTTC
CASSTTGVSGETQYF
>-|TRBV6-5|14|TRBJ1-5|TRBD1
TGTGCCAGCAGGGACAGGGCCGGGGGTCAGCCCCAGCATTTT
CASRDRAGGQPQHF
>-|TRBV10-3|13|TRBJ2-7|-
TGTGCCATCGGTGGGGTTGACACCTACGAGCAGTACTTC
CAIGGVDTYEQYF
>-|TRBV6-6|14|TRBJ2-7|TRBD1
TGTGCCAGCAGACCGGGACAGGGGACCTACGAGCAGTACTTC
CASRPGQGTYEQYF
>-|TRBV19|17|TRBJ1-2|-
TGTGCCAGTAGTATAGGGGCGGTTTACAGGACTAACTATGGCTACACCTTC
CASSIGAVYRTNYGYTF
>-|TRBV6-6|15|TRBJ1-5|-
TGTGCCAGCTGGTTAAGCATCTATAGCAATCAGCCCCAGCATTTT
CASWLSIYSNQPQHF
>-|TRBV18|14|TRBJ1-3|TRBD1
TGTGCCAGCTCTCCAGGACAGGCTGGAAACACCATATATTTT
CASSPGQAGNTIYF
>-|TRBV25-1|16|TRBJ2-2|TRBD1
TGTGCCAGCCTCGGACAGGGGGCTATTTTCGCCGGGGAGCTGTTTTTT
CASLGQGAIFAGELFF
>-|TRBV3-1/TRBV3-2|14|TRBJ1-5|-
TGTGCCAGCAGCCCCCGCAGTCTCCATCAGCCCCAGCATTTT
CASSPRSLHQPQHF
>-|TRBV24-1|14|TRBJ1-2|TRBD1
TGTGCCACCAGTGATTCGAGGACAGGGAAGGGCTACACCTTC
CATSDSRTGKGYTF
>-|TRBV7-9|14|TRBJ1-2|-
TGTGCCAGCAGCCCACGGAGGGGTAGGGCTGGCTACACCTTC
CASSPRRGRAGYTF
>-|TRBV6-1|14|TRBJ1-4|-
TGTGCCAGCAGTGAATCAGGGTACAATGAAAAACTGTTTTTT
CASSESGYNEKLFF
>-|TRBV7-7|16|TRBJ2-5|TRBD2
TGTGCCAGCAGCTTAGGGACTAGCGGGGGGTCGGAGACCCAGTACTTC
CASSLGTSGGSETQYF
>-|TRBV5-1|17|TRBJ1-3|TRBD1
TGCGCCAGCAGCTTGGCCGGACAGGCCTTCTCTGGAAACACCATATATTTT
CASSLAGQAFSGNTIYF
>-|TRBV11-3|16|TRBJ1-6|TRBD1
TGTGCCAGCAGCTTAGATGGACAGGTCAATAATTCACCCCTCCACTTT
CASSLDGQVNNSPLHF
>-|TRBV3-1/TRBV3-2|12|TRBJ1-2|-
TGTGCCAGCAGCCCGGACAACAGGGCCTACACCTTC
CASSPDNRAYTF
>-|TRBV4-2|12|TRBJ2-3|-
TGTGCCAGCAGCACTAGCACAGATACGCAGTATTTT
CASSTSTDTQYF
>-|TRBV9|15|TRBJ1-6|-
TGTGCCAGCAGCGGGCAGGCCGCCTATAATTCACCCCTCCACTTT
CASSGQAAYNSPLHF
>-|TRBV5-8|15|TRBJ1-4|TRBD1
TGTGCCAGCAGCTTGTGGGGGACAGGGGATGAAAAACTGTTTTTT
CASSLWGTGDEKLFF
>few|TRBV19|15|TRBJ2-1|-
TGTGCCAGTAGTAACAGACAGGTAGTTCGCAATGAGCAGTTCTTC
CASSNRQVVRNEQFF
>-|TRBV4-3|13|TRBJ2-1|-
TGCGCCAGCAGCCAAGGGCCGGCGGGGGAGCAGTTCTTC
CASSQGPAGEQFF
>-|TRBV5-1|14|TRBJ2-5|TRBD1
TGCGCCAGCAGCTTCGGACAGGACCAAGAGACCCAGTACTTC
CASSFGQDQETQYF
>few|TRBV7-3|18|TRBJ2-3|TRBD2
TGTGCCAGCAGCCCTAGCGGGGGGGGTGGGATAAGCACAGATACGCAGTATTTT
CASSPSGGGGISTDTQYF
>-|TRBV6-5|14|TRBJ2-7|-
TGTGCCAGCAGCCGGACGGCGGGGGCCAACGAGCAGTACTTC
CASSRTAGANEQYF
>once|TRBV5-6|16|TRBJ1-1|-
TGTGCCAGCAGATTCATCGGCGGTCGGCTGAACACTGAAGCTTTCTTT
CASRFIGGRLNTEAFF
>-|TRBV4-2|12|TRBJ1-2|-
TGTGCCAGCAGCACCGGACTCTATGGCTACACCTTC
CASSTGLYGYTF
>-|TRBV19|17|TRBJ1-2|TRBD1
TGTGCCAGTAGTAGCAAAGGGACAGTTGGGGGTAACTATGGCTACACCTTC
CASSSKGTVGGNYGYTF
>-|TRBV29-1|15|TRBJ2-7|-
TGCAGCGTTGGGGGGAAGGGGGGACAGAACTACGAGCAGTACTTC
CSVGGKGGQNYEQYF